Shown below are 18 T cell receptor beta chains from a single sample sequenced in a study of monozygotic twins with cystic fibrosis. Measured with immunoSEQ multiplex PCR; TCRdb has only the in-frame clones, and not every one. The sample carries approximately 33,000 clones, over 75% recorded once. Sequencing was done on a sample of blood. These TCRs come from a girl aged 2 to 9 with cystic fibrosis.

This chain uses TRBV5-4 with TRBJ2-5; weak D call: TRBD2 (6 bases). The ends were cut back, 2 bases at V and 5 bases at J, with 13 bases in the middle. The CDR3 sequence is 14 residues long. Germline CDR1 reads SGHNT; CDR2 reads YYREEE (reference sequence). The CDR3 bases are TGTGCCAGCAGCTTAGCAACGGGGGTGGAGACCCAGTACTTC. Translated: CASSLATGVETQYF.

This chain connects TRBV7-2 to TRBJ1-6; no clear D. The CDR3 loop spans 17 amino acids. V shed 3 bases and J shed 7 bases, with 19 bases lying between them. The germline V gene encodes CDR1 SGHTA and CDR2 FQGNSA. CDR3 nucleotide sequence: TGTGCCAGCAGCTTGAATTTTGCCTTGTATCCGAATTCACCCCTCCACTTT. Residues: CASSLNFALYPNSPLHF.

The chain combines TRBV27 with TRBJ2-1; D not certain. The CDR3 is made up of 17 amino acids. From germline, CDR1 is MNHEY and CDR2 SMNVEV (reference sequence). Trimming removed 0 bases at V and 5 bases at J, with 17 bases between. The CDR3 sequence: CASSLSKAERYHNEQFF. For the CDR3, the DNA is TGTGCCAGCAGTTTATCGAAGGCCGAGAGGTATCACAATGAGCAGTTCTTC.

This chain joins TRBV19 and TRBJ2-7; possibly TRBD1 or TRBD2 for D (6 bases each). This CDR3 is built from 14 residues. Germline CDR1 is LNHDA and CDR2 is SQIVND (reference sequence). The V gene lost 3 bases and the J gene lost 7 bases, with 16 bases spanning the gap. The CDR3 spells CASSIRGPLGEQYF. CDR3 bases: TGTGCCAGTAGTATCCGGGGGCCGCTGGGAGAGCAGTACTTC.

V gene TRBV5-5 combines with J gene TRBJ1-5, with D possibly matching TRBD1 (5 bases). The CDR3 runs 13 residues. The germline V gene encodes CDR1 SGHKS and CDR2 YYEKEE (reference sequence). Trimming removed 1 base at V and 9 bases at J, with 11 bases between. The CDR3, as DNA: TGTGCCAGCAGCTTGATTGGGGACCGGCCCCAGCATTTT. Residues: CASSLIGDRPQHF.

This clone was seen more than once but under ten times. V usage is TRBV6-1 and J usage is TRBJ1-6; TRBD1 matches at 7 bases. Germline trimming cut 7 bases from V and 0 bases from J; bases unmatched to any gene: 6. Germline lookup yields CDR1 MNHNS and CDR2 SASEGT. CDR3 size: 16 residues. The CDR3 DNA reads TGTGCCAGCAATGAGGGGGCGAGCTCCTATAATTCACCCCTCCACTTT. The encoded protein is CASNEGASSYNSPLHF.

This chain connects TRBV15 to TRBJ2-2, with 10 bases identical to TRBD1. The CDR3 is made up of 17 amino acids. Unmatched junction bases numbered 8, after V lost 0 bases and J lost 7 bases. Germline CDR1 LNHNV, CDR2 YYDKDF (reference sequence). CDR3 loop: CATSRDIRDRGGGELFF. The CDR3 nucleotides read TGTGCCACCAGCAGAGATATCCGGGACAGGGGTGGCGGGGAGCTGTTTTTT.

The chain employs TRBV7-2 and TRBJ2-5; TRBD2 is a possible D gene (5 bases). In germline, CDR1 is SGHTA, CDR2 FQGNSA. Trimming removed 1 base from V and 4 bases from J, with 10 bases in between. This CDR3 comprises 14 residues. The DNA for the CDR3 is TGTGCCAGCAGCTTAGAAGAGGGTAGAGAGACCCAGTACTTC. Translating it yields CASSLEEGRETQYF.

This clone was seen a handful of times. The chain uses TRBV7-8 and TRBJ1-2, with 7 bases aligning to TRBD1. The CDR3 extends over 13 amino acids. After removal of 3 bases from V and 6 bases from J, the junction contained 4 bases not matched to a gene. CDR1 is SGHVS, CDR2 FQNEAQ, per germline. In DNA form, the CDR3 reads TGTGCCAGCAGCTTTTACAGGGGACATGGCTACACCTTC. This sequence encodes CASSFYRGHGYTF.

V and J are TRBV6-5 and TRBJ1-1, with no clear D. The ends were cut back, 6 bases at V and 6 bases at J, with 20 bases in the middle. The CDR3 covers 15 residues. Germline V CDR1 and CDR2: MNHEY, SVGAGI. CDR3 residues: CASRKVRAPAPEAFF. The CDR3 region has the DNA TGTGCCAGCAGGAAAGTGCGGGCCCCGGCCCCTGAAGCTTTCTTT.

The V and J genes are TRBV5-1 and TRBJ2-7, with 7 bases identical to TRBD2. J gave up 6 bases and V 0 bases, and 12 bases lay outside the gene matches. The CDR3 contains 16 residues. Germline CDR1 and CDR2: SGHRS and YFSETQ. The CDR3 loop reads CASSLGGAGTLGEQYF. The CDR3 bases are TGCGCCAGCAGCTTGGGAGGAGCGGGGACGCTAGGCGAGCAGTACTTC.

This clone was seen just once. V usage is TRBV11-2 and J usage is TRBJ2-2, with TRBD2 matching 9 bases. Germline CDR1 and CDR2: SGHAT and FQNNGV. V lost 2 bases to trimming and J lost 5 bases; unmatched junction nucleotides: 9. This CDR3 has 17 amino acids. CDR3 bases: TGTGCCAGCAGCTTATTGGCGGGGGGGCCACGGACCGGGGAGCTGTTTTTT. This sequence encodes CASSLLAGGPRTGELFF.

The V gene is TRBV9, the J gene TRBJ2-1, with D possibly matching TRBD2 (6 bases). Trimming removed 3 bases at V and 9 bases at J, with 22 bases between. CDR1 is SGDLS, CDR2 YYNGEE, per germline. This CDR3 is built from 16 residues. CDR3 in DNA: TGTGCCAGCAGCGGGGAGGAACACCGAATGGATGGTGAGCAGTTCTTC. Translation gives CASSGEEHRMDGEQFF.

This clone was detected once. The rearrangement links TRBV6-6 to TRBJ1-1; no clear D gene. Germline values: CDR1 MNHNY, CDR2 SVGAGI (reference sequence). The length of the CDR3 is 13 residues. Trimming removed 7 bases from V and 1 base from J, with 10 bases in between. The CDR3 sequence: CASINLRNTEAFF. As DNA, the CDR3 is TGTGCCAGCATCAATTTACGGAACACTGAAGCTTTCTTT.

As DNA, the CDR3 is TGTGCCAGCTCACCACAGGGTTACTCCTACGAGCAGTACTTC. Its protein product is CASSPQGYSYEQYF. The gene calls are TRBV18 and TRBJ2-7, with D uncertain. The CDR3 runs to 14 residues. Deletions cut 1 base from V and 0 bases from J, with 7 bases between. Germline assignment: CDR1 KGHSH and CDR2 LQKENI.

V is TRBV2 and J is TRBJ1-3; 9 bases are a match to TRBD1. Per germline, CDR1 SNHLY and CDR2 FYNNEI. This CDR3 spans 14 amino acids. V gave up 7 bases and J gave up 5 bases; unmatched junction bases: 6. CDR3: CASTPGTGRNTIYF. CDR3 in DNA: TGTGCCAGCACACCTGGGACAGGGAGAAACACCATATATTTT.

The chain couples TRBV9 to TRBJ1-2; 8 bases are a match to TRBD1. The CDR3 runs 19 residues. The V gene's germline CDR1 is SGDLS and CDR2 YYNGEE. V was clipped by 3 bases and J by 2 bases; unmatched bases: 18. As DNA, the CDR3 is TGTGCCAGCAGCGCACACGTGCAGGGGGCAAGGACGTCGAACTATGGCTACACCTTC. Encoded protein: CASSAHVQGARTSNYGYTF.

This chain links TRBV18 with TRBJ2-5; TRBD1 matches at 7 bases. The germline V gene encodes CDR1 KGHSH and CDR2 LQKENI. The CDR3 contains 14 residues. J lost 5 bases, V lost 4 bases, and 7 bases had no gene match. CDR3 DNA: TGTGCCAGCTCACTCGACAGGGTTGGGGAGACCCAGTACTTC. This encodes CASSLDRVGETQYF.